A single sample is the source of the 13 T cell receptor beta chains below, sequenced in a study of blood T cell repertoires in COVID-19. Produced via immunoSEQ multiplex PCR; TCRdb's table is partial and in-frame only. In the table there are about 150,000 clones, under 90% of which are singletons. Sequencing was done on a sample of peripheral blood. These receptors came from a woman older than 75 with acute or convalescent COVID-19.

This clone occurred once. This chain uses TRBV2 with TRBJ2-5; D might be TRBD1 (5 bases). CDR1 and CDR2 from the germline V gene are SNHLY and FYNNEI. Trimming removed 2 bases from V and 5 bases from J, with 9 bases in between. This CDR3 has 13 amino acids. CDR3 sequence (DNA): TGTGCCAGCAGTGAACTCAGGGTTGAGACCCAGTACTTC. Protein sequence: CASSELRVETQYF.

This clone was counted a few times. The chain uses TRBV14 and TRBJ2-3; 8 bases are a match to TRBD1. The CDR3 consists of 15 residues. V trimming: 3 bases; J trimming: 2 bases; junction bases outside the gene matches: 4. Germline CDR1 and CDR2: SGHDN and FVKESK. In nucleotides, the CDR3 is TGTGCCAGCAGCCAGCCAGGGGGCTTCACAGATACGCAGTATTTT. As protein: CASSQPGGFTDTQYF.

The chain links TRBV4-3 to TRBJ2-5; 8 bases align to TRBD1. Germline values: CDR1 LGHNA, CDR2 YSLEER. This CDR3 is built from 15 residues. V gave up 0 bases and J gave up 5 bases; unmatched junction bases: 5. CDR3 nucleotide sequence: TGCGCCAGCAGCCAAGATCAGGGGGCGCATGAGACCCAGTACTTC. Translated: CASSQDQGAHETQYF.

The chain couples TRBV5-5 to TRBJ2-2, with a tentative D call TRBD2 (5 bases). Germline CDR1 reads SGHKS; CDR2 reads YYEKEE (reference sequence). This CDR3 is 15 amino acids long. Trimming cost V 0 bases and J 5 bases, with 11 bases left between them. CDR3 sequence reads: CASSLARSGTGELFF. CDR3 bases: TGTGCCAGCAGCTTGGCCCGGTCGGGGACCGGGGAGCTGTTTTTT.

The V gene is TRBV19, the J gene TRBJ1-2; D gene ambiguous. This CDR3 is 13 amino acids long. V lost 5 bases and J 5 bases, leaving 12 bases between the germline ends. CDR1 and CDR2 from the germline V gene are LNHDA and SQIVND (reference sequence). The CDR3 coding sequence is TGTGCCAGTAGTGACGGGGTGCGTTATGGCTACACCTTC. Its protein is CASSDGVRYGYTF.

The chain is built from TRBV4-1 and TRBJ1-1; D uncertain. With 3 bases removed from V and 4 bases from J, the gap between germline ends came to 12 bases. The V gene's germline CDR1 is MGHRA and CDR2 YSYEKL. This CDR3 spans 14 amino acids. CDR3 loop: CASSQFFRSTEAFF. The DNA of the CDR3 is TGCGCCAGCAGCCAGTTCTTCCGGAGCACTGAAGCTTTCTTT.

This chain links TRBV24-1 with TRBJ2-7, with 8 bases lining up with TRBD1. V lost 5 bases and J lost 4; bases outside the gene matches: 9. The CDR3 runs 15 residues. Germline assignment: CDR1 KGHDR and CDR2 SFDVKD. The CDR3 DNA sequence: TGTGCCACCAGTGGGGTCGGGACAGGTGGATACGAGCAGTACTTC. Its translation: CATSGVGTGGYEQYF.

The chain combines TRBV6-5 with TRBJ2-7; TRBD1 might be the D (6 bases). The CDR3 runs to 14 residues. Germline V gene lookup returns CDR1 MNHEY and CDR2 SVGAGI. The V and J ends lost 5 bases and 3 bases respectively, with 14 bases between them. The CDR3 nucleotides are TGTGCCAGCAGTAGCCGGGACAAATACTACGAGCAGTACTTC. Protein: CASSSRDKYYEQYF.

The V call is TRBV5-1, the J call TRBJ1-1; D might be TRBD1 (5 bases). CDR3 length equals 13 residues. CDR1 is SGHRS, CDR2 YFSETQ, per germline. Trimming shortened V by 3 bases and J by 5 bases, and 11 bases separated the two germline ends. The CDR3 region is CASSSGRETEAFF. The CDR3 region has the DNA TGCGCCAGCAGCTCGGGCAGGGAAACTGAAGCTTTCTTT.

A few counts support this clone. This chain connects TRBV6-5 to TRBJ2-7, with TRBD1 matching 7 bases. Per germline, CDR1 MNHEY and CDR2 SVGAGI. The J segment lost 2 bases and the V segment lost 6 bases, leaving 10 bases of the junction unmatched. This CDR3 contains 15 residues. The CDR3 bases are TGTGCCAGCAGCCTCGAAAGTGGGACAGCCTACGAGCAGTACTTC. Amino acid sequence: CASSLESGTAYEQYF.

The gene calls are TRBV3-1 (or the pseudogene TRBV3-2) and TRBJ2-3; TRBD2 matches at 7 bases. Germline V gives CDR1 LGHDT, CDR2 YNNKEL (reference sequence). The ends lost 4 bases at V and 2 bases at J; junction bases unmatched: 15. There are 18 residues in the CDR3. The CDR3 DNA is TGTGCCAGCAGCCCCCTCGGGTGGGAGGGTCCCTCCACAGATACGCAGTATTTT. Amino acids: CASSPLGWEGPSTDTQYF.

The chain links TRBV27 to TRBJ2-7, with 9 bases aligning to TRBD2. This CDR3 has 15 residues. After removal of 5 bases from V and 2 bases from J, the junction contained 7 bases not matched to a gene. Per the germline V gene, CDR1 is MNHEY and CDR2 is SMNVEV (reference sequence). Here the CDR3 reads CASSQNSGSTYEQYF. The CDR3 DNA reads TGTGCCAGCAGTCAGAATAGCGGGAGCACCTACGAGCAGTACTTC.

V gene TRBV19 combines with J gene TRBJ2-2; 9 bases align to TRBD2. CDR3 length: 18 amino acids. The V gene's germline CDR1 is LNHDA and CDR2 SQIVND (reference sequence). V trimming: 3 bases; J trimming: 4 bases; junction bases outside the gene matches: 12. Here the CDR3 DNA reads TGTGCCAGTAGTATTGGGCGGGAGGGTGTCTTGGGCACCGGGGAGCTGTTTTTT. This translates into CASSIGREGVLGTGELFF.